The 29 T cell receptor beta chains below were found in one sample sequenced in a study of cytomegalovirus exposure and HLA in healthy donors. Primers: 60 Vbeta forward and 13 Jbeta reverse. Clones were read by immunoSEQ multiplex PCR, and TCRdb kept only the in-frame ones, dropping some. This table holds more than 150,000 clones, approximately 88% found once. The material sequenced was PBMCs. The receptors come from a boy aged 2 to 10 in good health and CMV-seronegative.

The V and J genes are TRBV6-6 and TRBJ1-5; D is unresolved. V lost 7 bases and J lost 7, with 11 bases in between. Germline V gene sequence: CDR1 MNHNY, CDR2 SVGAGI (reference sequence). The CDR3 length is 12 residues. The CDR3 DNA is TGTGCCAGCAATGAGGCGGGACAGCCCCAGCATTTT. This translates into CASNEAGQPQHF.

The chain has TRBV6-1 and TRBJ2-7, with TRBD2 identical over 13 bases. The CDR3 runs 15 residues. Germline CDR1 and CDR2: MNHNS and SASEGT. After removal of 5 bases from V and 6 bases from J, the junction contained 7 bases not matched to a gene. The chain's CDR3 is CASSSRTSGSPEQYF. The CDR3, as DNA: TGTGCCAGCAGTTCCCGGACTAGCGGGAGCCCCGAGCAGTACTTC.

The V gene is TRBV7-9, the J gene TRBJ2-5, with D hard to call. This CDR3 comprises 15 residues. The germline CDR1 and CDR2 sequences are SEHNR and FQNEAQ (reference sequence). Trimming pared 5 bases from V and 5 bases from J, leaving 18 bases between. Written as DNA, the CDR3 is TGTGCCAGCAGCCTCAAGGAGTGGTCGGCGGAGACCCAGTACTTC. It codes for CASSLKEWSAETQYF.

The chain links TRBV2 to TRBJ2-1; D is uncertain. CDR1 SNHLY and CDR2 FYNNEI come from the germline V gene. This CDR3 has 13 residues. V was shortened by 1 base and J by 7 bases, with 8 bases between the two germline ends. CDR3 amino acids: CASSEEMRNEQFF. The DNA for the CDR3 is TGTGCCAGCAGTGAAGAGATGCGGAATGAGCAGTTCTTC.

Turning to this clone: At one end the junction does not follow the germline gene, possibly because of a read error. The rearrangement joins TRBV2 to TRBJ2-7; no clear D. Per the germline V gene, CDR1 is SNHLY and CDR2 is FYNNEI. CDR3 length equals 11 residues. CDR3 bases: TGTGCCAGCAAACTAAGTGACGAGCAGCACTTC. This codes for CASKLSDEQHF.

The chain joins TRBV5-1 to TRBJ2-7; 11 bases match TRBD2. V gave up 4 bases and J gave up 3 bases; unmatched junction bases: 6. This CDR3 spans 15 amino acids. CDR1 and CDR2 from the germline V gene are SGHRS and YFSETQ. CDR3: CASSQGLAEVYEQYF. For the CDR3, the DNA is TGCGCCAGCAGCCAGGGACTAGCGGAAGTCTACGAGCAGTACTTC.

The chain links TRBV30 to TRBJ2-1; 9 nucleotides agree with TRBD2. With 6 bases clipped from V and 1 base from J, the junction kept 7 bases outside the gene matches. The CDR3 covers 15 residues. The V gene's germline CDR1 is GTSNPN and CDR2 SVGIG (reference sequence). The CDR3 DNA reads as TGTGCCTGCACCAGGCGGGGGGGTTCCTACAATGAGCAGTTCTTC. Translation: CACTRRGGSYNEQFF.

The chain combines TRBV6-1 with TRBJ2-5, with D tentatively TRBD2 (5 bases). Between the trimmed V and J ends, which lost 5 bases and 9 bases, there was a span of 22 bases. The germline V gene encodes CDR1 MNHNS and CDR2 SASEGT. The CDR3 is 15 amino acids. In nucleotides, the CDR3 is TGTGCCAGCAGTACGGGGTATGGCCCCTCCGGAGCCCAGTACTTC. Translated: CASSTGYGPSGAQYF.

The chain is built from TRBV6-1 and TRBJ2-1, with 7 nucleotides matching TRBD2. The CDR3 is made up of 15 amino acids. Germline V gene lookup returns CDR1 MNHNS and CDR2 SASEGT. The ends lost 1 base at V and 2 bases at J; junction bases unmatched: 2. The CDR3 region is CASSEGTRPYNEQFF. Here the CDR3 DNA reads TGTGCCAGCAGTGAAGGGACTAGGCCCTACAATGAGCAGTTCTTC.

This sequence joins TRBV18 and TRBJ2-5; the match to TRBD1 covers 8 bases. With V trimmed by 3 bases and J by 5 bases, 8 bases remained unmatched. Germline V gives CDR1 KGHSH, CDR2 LQKENI. The CDR3 runs 15 residues. The CDR3 DNA reads as TGTGCCAGCTCACCCCCGACAGGGGAGGAGGAGACCCAGTACTTC. Translation: CASSPPTGEEETQYF.

The chain recombines TRBV5-4 with TRBJ1-1, with 9 bases identical to TRBD1. The germline V gene has CDR1 SGHNT and CDR2 YYREEE (reference sequence). This CDR3 spans 14 amino acids. V shed 3 bases, J shed 5 bases, and the junction held 5 bases outside the gene matches. The CDR3 region is CASSSGTGKTEAFF. The DNA of the CDR3 is TGTGCCAGCAGCTCGGGGACAGGGAAAACTGAAGCTTTCTTT.

This clone was detected once. The chain couples TRBV4-1 to TRBJ2-7; D may be TRBD1 (6 bases). CDR3 size: 13 residues. V lost 5 bases and J lost 2, with 10 bases in between. Per germline, CDR1 MGHRA and CDR2 YSYEKL. CDR3 nucleotides: TGCGCCAGCAGCAGAACAGGGCCCTACGAGCAGTACTTC. Its translation: CASSRTGPYEQYF.

The V gene is TRBV25-1, the J gene TRBJ1-4; possibly TRBD1 for D (5 bases). Germline V gene lookup returns CDR1 MGHDK and CDR2 SYGVNS. The CDR3 loop spans 16 amino acids. Deletions cut 6 bases from V and 3 bases from J, with 17 bases between. The DNA for the CDR3 is TGTGCCAGCAGGGAACCTGCGGGGGGAGCTAATGAAAAACTGTTTTTT. This codes for CASREPAGGANEKLFF.

This chain joins TRBV2 and TRBJ1-2; 8 bases are shared with TRBD1. This CDR3 has 14 residues. CDR1 is SNHLY, CDR2 FYNNEI, per germline. Germline trimming cut 8 bases from V and 4 bases from J; bases unmatched to any gene: 9. The CDR3 nucleotides are TGTGCCAGCGCCCCAATCGACAGGGGCTATGGCTACACCTTC. Translation gives CASAPIDRGYGYTF.

The table lists this clone with a count of one. A read error may account for a junction end that differs from germline. The same CDR3 arises from other DNA sequences in this sample as well. The V gene is TRBV7-9, the J gene TRBJ1-3, with D perhaps TRBD1 (6 bases). Germline V CDR1 and CDR2: SEHNR, FQNEAQ (reference sequence). The CDR3 totals 16 residues. The CDR3 sequence is CASSPTRDISGNTIYF. In DNA, the CDR3 is TGTGCCAGCAGCCCTACTCGGGACATCTCTGGAAATACCATATATTTT.

In this sample, this clone turned up a few times. The gene calls are TRBV14 and TRBJ2-2; D not certain. Germline CDR1 is SGHDN and CDR2 is FVKESK. V gave up 6 bases and J gave up 3 bases, with 8 bases separating them. This CDR3 comprises 13 residues. CDR3 in amino acids: CASRAVHTGELFF. The CDR3, as DNA: TGTGCCAGCAGGGCGGTCCACACCGGGGAGCTGTTTTTT. The full variable domain, completed using reference TRBV14 and TRBJ2-2, is EAGVTQFPSHSVIEKGQTVTLRCDPISGHDNLYWYRRVMGKEIKFLLHFVKESKQDESGMPNNRFLAERTGGTYSTLKVQPAELEDSGVYFCASRAVHTGELFFGEGSRLTVL.

V and J are TRBV2 and TRBJ2-6, with D possibly TRBD1 on 6 matching bases. Germline values: CDR1 SNHLY, CDR2 FYNNEI. This CDR3 contains 13 residues. Deletions cut 6 bases from V and 13 bases from J, with 16 bases between. Here the CDR3 DNA reads TGTGCCAGCAGGGTGACAGGCGGCAGTGTCCTGACTTTC. Translation gives CASRVTGGSVLTF.

The chain combines TRBV7-9 with TRBJ2-5; no clear D gene. Germline-derived CDR1 and CDR2 are SEHNR and FQNEAQ (reference sequence). V was cut by 5 bases and J by 5 bases, with 9 bases left in between. The CDR3 contains 12 residues. CDR3 sequence: CASSHSGETQYF. The CDR3 DNA reads as TGTGCCAGCAGCCATTCCGGGGAGACCCAGTACTTC. The full variable domain, rest sourced from reference TRBV7-9 and TRBJ2-5, is DTGVSQNPRHKITKRGQNVTFRCDPISEHNRLYWYRQTLGQGPEFLTYFQNEAQLEKSRLLSDRFSAERPKGSFSTLEIQRTEQGDSAMYLCASSHSGETQYFGPGTRLLVL.

The chain couples TRBV4-1 to TRBJ2-7; 7 positions match TRBD1. Germline trimming cut 0 bases from V and 5 bases from J; bases unmatched to any gene: 7. This CDR3 has 15 residues. CDR1 is MGHRA, CDR2 YSYEKL, per germline. CDR3 sequence: CASSQEGWTGDEQYF. CDR3 sequence (DNA): TGCGCCAGCAGCCAAGAGGGATGGACAGGCGACGAGCAGTACTTC.

The V gene is TRBV19, the J gene TRBJ2-7; 8 bases line up with TRBD1. Germline loops: CDR1 LNHDA, CDR2 SQIVND (reference sequence). This CDR3 is 13 amino acids long. J was trimmed by 3 bases and V by 7 bases; bases with no gene match: 5. The CDR3, as DNA: TGTGCCAGTACTCGGACAGGGAGCTACGAGCAGTACTTC. As protein: CASTRTGSYEQYF.

The CDR3 DNA reads TGTGCCAGCAGTGAATATTCCAGGGGCCTAAACTATGGCTACACCTTC. Its translation: CASSEYSRGLNYGYTF. The chain carries TRBV6-1 and TRBJ1-2; TRBD1 might be the D (6 bases). The CDR3 runs to 16 residues. CDR1 and CDR2 (germline): MNHNS, SASEGT. V was pared by 2 bases and J by 2 bases, with 15 bases between.

The chain has TRBV27 and TRBJ2-7; 13 bases map to TRBD2. The germline CDR1 and CDR2 sequences are MNHEY and SMNVEV (reference sequence). The CDR3 runs 14 residues. J lost 6 bases, V lost 4 bases, and 3 bases had no gene match. The CDR3 DNA sequence: TGTGCCAGCAGTTCGGGACTAGCGGGAAGCGAGCAGTACTTC. Residues: CASSSGLAGSEQYF.

Here the CDR3 DNA reads TGTGCCAGCAGTCAATGGCGGACAGGGAGAAATCAGCCCCAGCATTTT. Residues: CASSQWRTGRNQPQHF. The rearrangement uses TRBV28 and TRBJ1-5, with 8 bases fitting TRBD1. The CDR3 runs to 16 residues. The germline CDR1 and CDR2 sequences are MDHEN and SYDVKM. The V gene end was trimmed by 5 bases and the J gene end by 4 bases; junction bases not matched to a gene: 10.

As DNA, the CDR3 is TGTGCCAGCAGCTCGACTACATCTACGCAGTATTTT. Translated, it gives CASSSTTSTQYF. The chain is built from TRBV11-3 and TRBJ2-3; maybe TRBD2 (5 bases). Germline V lookup: CDR1 SGHNT, CDR2 YENEEA. This CDR3 has 12 residues. Trimming removed 4 bases at V and 8 bases at J, with 10 bases between.

The V and J genes are TRBV6-5 and TRBJ2-5; D gene uncertain. The assigned J gene may be wrong: the sequence end matches TRBJ2-7 better. The CDR3 has 12 amino acids. CDR1 and CDR2 (germline): MNHEY, SVGAGI. CDR3 residues: CASSLDLYEQYF. Here the CDR3 DNA reads TGTGCCAGCAGTCTAGACTTATACGAGCAGTACTTC.

This chain uses TRBV27 with TRBJ1-1; D uncertain. V dropped 3 bases and J dropped 1 base, with 6 bases sitting between them. Germline-derived CDR1 and CDR2 are MNHEY and SMNVEV (reference sequence). This CDR3 is built from 13 residues. The CDR3 DNA reads TGTGCCAGCAGTTTCTCGGGGAACACTGAAGCTTTCTTT. Amino acid sequence: CASSFSGNTEAFF.

The chain joins TRBV6-5 to TRBJ2-1, with 12 bases matching TRBD1. Germline loops: CDR1 MNHEY, CDR2 SVGAGI. This CDR3 is 14 amino acids long. Losses at the gene ends were 6 bases for V and 8 bases for J; bases not matched to a gene: 5. The chain's CDR3 is CASRGTGGSDEQFF. DNA for the CDR3: TGTGCCAGCAGAGGGACAGGGGGCTCGGATGAGCAGTTCTTC.

A single count supports this clone. The V call is TRBV18, the J call TRBJ2-7; TRBD2 matches at 8 bases. The CDR3 runs 11 residues. Germline V gives CDR1 KGHSH, CDR2 LQKENI. Losses at the gene ends were 8 bases for V and 7 bases for J; bases not matched to a gene: 4. The CDR3 loop is CASALAGEQYF. The CDR3 nucleotides are TGTGCCAGCGCATTAGCGGGGGAGCAGTACTTC.

The V gene is TRBV11-3, the J gene TRBJ2-3, with D perhaps TRBD2 (5 bases). The CDR3 has 14 residues. V was trimmed by 1 base and J by 1 base, leaving 6 bases between them. Germline assignment: CDR1 SGHNT and CDR2 YENEEA. CDR3 sequence (DNA): TGTGCCAGCAGCTTAGGGGGAGGCACAGATACGCAGTATTTT. It specifies CASSLGGGTDTQYF.